This T cell receptor (beta chain) was obtained from a study of blood T cell repertoires in COVID-19. Study-level information: Donors in the United States, Italy and Spain gave samples during acute or convalescent COVID-19. Sources were T cells, B-cell-depleted T cells, or PBMCs; the material itself was cDNA or gDNA.

Authors' analysis steps: Scientists estimated how many nucleated cells there were by amplifying reference gene primers. Assay used: immunoSEQ multiplex PCR; TCRdb lists only in-frame clones, some missing. For V, J and clone size, that table is used; D and trimming come from the DNA. The sample has approximately 39,000 clones; about 90% are singletons. There are 14 residues in the CDR3. Germline loops: CDR1 MNHNY, CDR2 SVGAGI (reference sequence). V lost 0 bases, J lost 6 bases, and 4 bases stayed unmatched. The receptor's source is a man aged 50-59 years with active or convalescent COVID-19. V gene TRBV6-6 combines with J gene TRBJ1-1, with 7 positions matching TRBD1. The sample was peripheral blood. The CDR3 coding sequence is TGTGCCAGCAGTTACTCCGGCAGGGGGGCTGAAGCTTTCTTT. Translation: CASSYSGRGAEAFF.